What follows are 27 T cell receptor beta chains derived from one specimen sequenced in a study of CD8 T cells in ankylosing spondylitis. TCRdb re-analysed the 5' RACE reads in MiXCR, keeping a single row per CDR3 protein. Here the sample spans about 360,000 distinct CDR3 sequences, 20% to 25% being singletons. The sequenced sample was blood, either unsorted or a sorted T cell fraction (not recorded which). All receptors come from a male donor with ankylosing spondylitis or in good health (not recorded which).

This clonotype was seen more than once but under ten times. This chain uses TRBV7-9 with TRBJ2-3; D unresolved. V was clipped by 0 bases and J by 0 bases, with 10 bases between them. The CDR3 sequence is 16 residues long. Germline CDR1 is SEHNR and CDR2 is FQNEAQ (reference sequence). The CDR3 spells CASSLASGTSTDTQYF. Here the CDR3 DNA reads TGTGCCAGCAGCTTAGCCTCGGGCACTAGCACAGATACGCAGTATTTT.

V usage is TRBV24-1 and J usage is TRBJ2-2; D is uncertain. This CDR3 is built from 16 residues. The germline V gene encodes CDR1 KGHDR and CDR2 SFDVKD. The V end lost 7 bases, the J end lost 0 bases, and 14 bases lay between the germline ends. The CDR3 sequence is CATRGNRDSNTGELFF. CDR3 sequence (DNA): TGTGCCACCAGGGGAAACAGAGATTCGAACACCGGGGAGCTGTTTTTT.

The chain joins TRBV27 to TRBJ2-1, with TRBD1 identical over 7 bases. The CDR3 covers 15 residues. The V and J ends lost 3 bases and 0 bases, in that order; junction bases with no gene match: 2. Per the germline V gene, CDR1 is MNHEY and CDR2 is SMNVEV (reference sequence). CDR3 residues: CASSFDRDSYNEQFF. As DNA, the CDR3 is TGTGCCAGCAGTTTCGACAGGGACTCCTACAATGAGCAGTTCTTC.

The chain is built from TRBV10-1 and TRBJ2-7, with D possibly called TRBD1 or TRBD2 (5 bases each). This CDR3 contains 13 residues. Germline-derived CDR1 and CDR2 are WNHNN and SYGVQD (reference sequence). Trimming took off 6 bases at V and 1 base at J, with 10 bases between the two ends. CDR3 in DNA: TGCGCCAGCAGGGGGGACGGATCCTACGAGCAGTACTTC. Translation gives CASRGDGSYEQYF.

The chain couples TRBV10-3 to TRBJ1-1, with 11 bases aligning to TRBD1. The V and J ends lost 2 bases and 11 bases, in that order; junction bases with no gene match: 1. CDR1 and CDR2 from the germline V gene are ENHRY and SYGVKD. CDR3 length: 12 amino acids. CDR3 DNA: TGTGCCATCAGTGAGGGACAGGGGGCGGCTTTCTTT. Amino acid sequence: CAISEGQGAAFF.

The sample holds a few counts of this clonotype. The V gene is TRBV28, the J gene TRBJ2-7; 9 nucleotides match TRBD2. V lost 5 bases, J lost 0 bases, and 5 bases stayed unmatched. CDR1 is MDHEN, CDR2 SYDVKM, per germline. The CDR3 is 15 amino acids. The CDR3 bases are TGTGCCAGCAGTAATGGACTAGCGAGCTCCTACGAGCAGTACTTC. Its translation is CASSNGLASSYEQYF.

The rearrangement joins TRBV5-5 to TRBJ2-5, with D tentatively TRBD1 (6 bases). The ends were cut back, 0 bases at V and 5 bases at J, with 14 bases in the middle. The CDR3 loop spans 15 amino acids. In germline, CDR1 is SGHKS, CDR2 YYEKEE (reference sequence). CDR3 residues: CASSLAHRAVETQYF. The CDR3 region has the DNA TGTGCCAGCAGCTTGGCCCACAGGGCCGTGGAGACCCAGTACTTC.

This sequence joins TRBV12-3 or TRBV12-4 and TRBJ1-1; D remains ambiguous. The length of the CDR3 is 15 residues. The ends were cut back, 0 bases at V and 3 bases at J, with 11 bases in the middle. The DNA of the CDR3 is TGTGCCAGCAGTTTAGCCCCAAGGGCCGACACTGAAGCTTTCTTT. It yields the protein CASSLAPRADTEAFF.

The CDR3 is CASSYSGGVGNEQFF. The CDR3, as DNA: TGTGCCAGCAGTTACTCGGGGGGGGTTGGCAATGAGCAGTTCTTC. The gene calls are TRBV6-5 and TRBJ2-1; 7 positions agree with TRBD2. Germline V lookup: CDR1 MNHEY, CDR2 SVGAGI. V shed 0 bases, J shed 6 bases, and the junction held 5 bases outside the gene matches. The CDR3 length is 15 residues.

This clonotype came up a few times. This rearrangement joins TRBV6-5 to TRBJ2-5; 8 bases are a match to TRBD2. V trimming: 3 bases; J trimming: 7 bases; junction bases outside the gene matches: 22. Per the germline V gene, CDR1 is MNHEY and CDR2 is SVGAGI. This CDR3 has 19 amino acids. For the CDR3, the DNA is TGTGCCAGCAGTTATGATCCCCCGTCGTCCCGGGGGGGAGGTGGGACCCAGTACTTC. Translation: CASSYDPPSSRGGGGTQYF.

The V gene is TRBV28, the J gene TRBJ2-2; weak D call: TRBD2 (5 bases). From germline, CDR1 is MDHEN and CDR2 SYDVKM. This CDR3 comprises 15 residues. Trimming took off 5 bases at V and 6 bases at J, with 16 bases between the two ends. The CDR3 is CASSPEEPRAGELFF. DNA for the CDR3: TGTGCCAGCAGTCCCGAGGAACCGCGGGCCGGGGAGCTGTTTTTT.

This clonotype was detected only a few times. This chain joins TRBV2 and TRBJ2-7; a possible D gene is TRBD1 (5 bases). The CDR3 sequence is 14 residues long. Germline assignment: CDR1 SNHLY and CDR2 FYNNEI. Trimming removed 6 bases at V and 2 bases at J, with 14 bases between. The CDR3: CASSWQGHTYEQYF. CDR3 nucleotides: TGTGCCAGCAGCTGGCAGGGCCACACCTACGAGCAGTACTTC.

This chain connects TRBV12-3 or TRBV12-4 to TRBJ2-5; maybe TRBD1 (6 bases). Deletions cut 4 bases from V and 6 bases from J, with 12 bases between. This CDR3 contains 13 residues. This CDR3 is CASSSGTTQTQYF. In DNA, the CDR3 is TGTGCCAGCAGTTCCGGGACAACACAGACCCAGTACTTC.

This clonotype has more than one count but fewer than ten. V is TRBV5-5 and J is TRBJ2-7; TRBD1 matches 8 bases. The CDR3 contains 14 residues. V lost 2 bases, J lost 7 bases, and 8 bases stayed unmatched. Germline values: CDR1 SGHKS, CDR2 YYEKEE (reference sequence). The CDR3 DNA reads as TGTGCCAGCAGCTTCGGACAGGGCCCTCCGGAGCAGTACTTC. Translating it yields CASSFGQGPPEQYF.

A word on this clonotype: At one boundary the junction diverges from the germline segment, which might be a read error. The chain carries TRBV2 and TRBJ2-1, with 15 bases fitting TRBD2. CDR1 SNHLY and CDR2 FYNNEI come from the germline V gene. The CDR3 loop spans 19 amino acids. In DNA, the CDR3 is TGTACCAGCAGTACCGGACTAGCGGGGGGGTTTTCTTCCTACAATGAGCAGTTCTTC. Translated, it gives CTSSTGLAGGFSSYNEQFF.

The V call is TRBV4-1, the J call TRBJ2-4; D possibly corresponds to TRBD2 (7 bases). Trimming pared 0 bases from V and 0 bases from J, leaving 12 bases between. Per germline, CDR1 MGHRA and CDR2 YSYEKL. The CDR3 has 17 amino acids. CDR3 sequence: CASSQDEGGAAKNIQYF. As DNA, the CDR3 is TGCGCCAGCAGCCAAGATGAGGGGGGGGCAGCCAAAAACATTCAGTACTTC.

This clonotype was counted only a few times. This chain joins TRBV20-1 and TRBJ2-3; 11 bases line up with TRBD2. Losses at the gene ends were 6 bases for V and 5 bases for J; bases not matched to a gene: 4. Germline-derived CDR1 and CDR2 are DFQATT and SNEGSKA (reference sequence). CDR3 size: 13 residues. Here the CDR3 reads CSALAGGQDTQYF. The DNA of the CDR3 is TGCAGTGCCCTAGCGGGGGGCCAAGATACGCAGTATTTT.

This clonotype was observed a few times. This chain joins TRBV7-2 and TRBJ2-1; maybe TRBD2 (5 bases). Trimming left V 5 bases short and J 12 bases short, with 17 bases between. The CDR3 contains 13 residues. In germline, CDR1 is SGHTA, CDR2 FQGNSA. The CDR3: CASSPIAGPGQFF. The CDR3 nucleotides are TGTGCCAGCAGCCCCATCGCGGGTCCAGGGCAGTTCTTC.

CDR3 amino acids: CASSPDMMNTEAFF. DNA for the CDR3: TGTGCCAGCAGCCCGGACATGATGAACACTGAAGCTTTCTTT. V gene TRBV3-1 combines with J gene TRBJ1-1; weak D call: TRBD1 (5 bases). In germline, CDR1 is LGHDT, CDR2 YNNKEL (reference sequence). V lost 4 bases and J 0 bases, leaving 9 bases between the germline ends. CDR3 size: 14 residues.

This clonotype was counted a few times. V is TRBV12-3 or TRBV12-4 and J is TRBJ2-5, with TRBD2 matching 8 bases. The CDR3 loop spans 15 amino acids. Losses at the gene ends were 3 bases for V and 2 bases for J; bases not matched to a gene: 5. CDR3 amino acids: CASSLIQRGQETQYF. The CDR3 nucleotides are TGTGCCAGCAGTTTGATCCAGCGGGGGCAAGAGACCCAGTACTTC.

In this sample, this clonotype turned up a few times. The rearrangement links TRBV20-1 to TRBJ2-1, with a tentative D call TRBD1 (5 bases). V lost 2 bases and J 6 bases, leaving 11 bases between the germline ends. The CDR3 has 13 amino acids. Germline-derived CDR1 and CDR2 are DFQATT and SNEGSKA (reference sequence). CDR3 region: CSARFRGSNEQFF. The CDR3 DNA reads TGCAGTGCTAGATTTAGGGGTTCCAATGAGCAGTTCTTC.

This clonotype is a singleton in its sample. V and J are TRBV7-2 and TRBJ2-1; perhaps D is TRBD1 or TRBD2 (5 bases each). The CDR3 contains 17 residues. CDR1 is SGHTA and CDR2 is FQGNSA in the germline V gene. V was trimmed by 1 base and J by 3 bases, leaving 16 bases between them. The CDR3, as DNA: TGTGCCAGCAGCTTAGTCGGAGGTAGGGGACGCTACAATGAGCAGTTCTTC. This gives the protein CASSLVGGRGRYNEQFF.

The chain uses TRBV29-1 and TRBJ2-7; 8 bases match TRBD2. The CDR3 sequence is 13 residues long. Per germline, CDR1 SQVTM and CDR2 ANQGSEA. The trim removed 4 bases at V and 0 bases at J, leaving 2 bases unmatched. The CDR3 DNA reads TGCAGCGTTGGCGGGGGGACCTCCTACGAGCAGTACTTC. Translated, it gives CSVGGGTSYEQYF.

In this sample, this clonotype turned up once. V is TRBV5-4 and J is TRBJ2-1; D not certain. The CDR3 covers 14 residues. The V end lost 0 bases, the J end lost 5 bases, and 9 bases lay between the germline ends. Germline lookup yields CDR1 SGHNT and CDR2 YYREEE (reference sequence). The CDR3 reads CASSLERADNEQFF. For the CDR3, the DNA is TGTGCCAGCAGCTTGGAACGCGCCGACAATGAGCAGTTCTTC.

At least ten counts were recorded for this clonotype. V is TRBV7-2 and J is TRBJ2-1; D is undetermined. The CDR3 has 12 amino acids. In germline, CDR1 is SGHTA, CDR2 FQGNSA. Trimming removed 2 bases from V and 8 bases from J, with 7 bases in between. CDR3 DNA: TGTGCCAGCAGCTTAACTATGTATGAGCAGTTCTTC. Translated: CASSLTMYEQFF.

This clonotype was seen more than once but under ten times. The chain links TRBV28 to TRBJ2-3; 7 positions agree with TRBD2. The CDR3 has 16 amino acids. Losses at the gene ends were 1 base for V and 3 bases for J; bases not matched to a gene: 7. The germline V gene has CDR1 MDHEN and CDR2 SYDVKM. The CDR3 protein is CASSLSSGLVTDTQYF. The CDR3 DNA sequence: TGTGCCAGCAGTTTATCTAGTGGACTAGTAACAGATACGCAGTATTTT.

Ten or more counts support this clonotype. CDR3 sequence (DNA): TGCAGCGTTGAAGTTGCGGGGGGCCCAAGCTCCTACAATGAGCAGTTCTTC. This sequence encodes CSVEVAGGPSSYNEQFF. The genes are TRBV29-1 and TRBJ2-1; TRBD2 agrees at 8 bases. Per germline, CDR1 SQVTM and CDR2 ANQGSEA. The CDR3 is 17 residues long. V was pared by 1 base and J by 0 bases, with 8 bases of the junction left unmatched.